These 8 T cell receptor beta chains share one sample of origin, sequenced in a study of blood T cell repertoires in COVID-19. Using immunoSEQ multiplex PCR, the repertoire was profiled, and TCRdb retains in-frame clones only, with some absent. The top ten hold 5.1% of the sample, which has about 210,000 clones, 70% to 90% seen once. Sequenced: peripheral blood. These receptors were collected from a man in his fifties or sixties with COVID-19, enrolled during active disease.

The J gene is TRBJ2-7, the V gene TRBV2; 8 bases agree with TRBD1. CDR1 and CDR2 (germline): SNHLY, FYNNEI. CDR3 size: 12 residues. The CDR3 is CASSEPDRGAPV. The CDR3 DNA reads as TGTGCCAGCAGTGAACCAGACAGGGGCGCCCCGGTC.

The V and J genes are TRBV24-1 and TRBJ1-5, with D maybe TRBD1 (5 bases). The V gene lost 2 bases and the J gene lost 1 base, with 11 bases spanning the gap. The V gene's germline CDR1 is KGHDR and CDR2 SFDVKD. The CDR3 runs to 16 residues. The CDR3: CATSDWGGRSNQPQHF. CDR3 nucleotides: TGTGCCACCAGTGATTGGGGCGGGAGGAGCAATCAGCCCCAGCATTTT.

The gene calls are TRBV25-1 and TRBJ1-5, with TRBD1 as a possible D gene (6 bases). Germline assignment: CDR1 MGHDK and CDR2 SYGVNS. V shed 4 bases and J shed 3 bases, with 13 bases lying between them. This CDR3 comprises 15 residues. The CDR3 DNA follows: TGTGCCAGCAGTGCCCCGGGACACTACAATCAGCCCCAGCATTTT. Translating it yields CASSAPGHYNQPQHF.

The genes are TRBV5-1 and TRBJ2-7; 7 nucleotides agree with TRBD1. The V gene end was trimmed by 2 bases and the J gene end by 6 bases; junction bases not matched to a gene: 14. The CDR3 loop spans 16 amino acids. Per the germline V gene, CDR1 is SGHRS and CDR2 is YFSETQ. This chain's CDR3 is CASSLMTGTELSEQYF. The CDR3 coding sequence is TGCGCCAGCAGCTTAATGACCGGGACAGAACTCTCCGAGCAGTACTTC.

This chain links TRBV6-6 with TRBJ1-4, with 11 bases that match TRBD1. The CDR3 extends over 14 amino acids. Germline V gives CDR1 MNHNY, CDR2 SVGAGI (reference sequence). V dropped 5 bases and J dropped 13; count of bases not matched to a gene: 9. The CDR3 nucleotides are TGTGCCAGCAGTGACGGGACAGGGGGTCGAAGACTGTTTTTT. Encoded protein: CASSDGTGGRRLFF.

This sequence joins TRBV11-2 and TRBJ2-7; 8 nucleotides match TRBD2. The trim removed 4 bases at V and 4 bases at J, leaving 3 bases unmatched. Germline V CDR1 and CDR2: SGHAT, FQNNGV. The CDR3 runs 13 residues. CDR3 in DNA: TGTGCCAGCAGCTCGGGACTAGAGTACGAGCAGTACTTC. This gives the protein CASSSGLEYEQYF.

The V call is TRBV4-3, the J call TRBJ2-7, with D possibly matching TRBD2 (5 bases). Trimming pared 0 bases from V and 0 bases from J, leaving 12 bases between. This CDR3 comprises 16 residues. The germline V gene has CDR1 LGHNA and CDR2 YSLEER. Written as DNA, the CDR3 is TGCGCCAGCAGCCAAGATCGGGCTAGCCGCTCCTACGAGCAGTACTTC. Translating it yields CASSQDRASRSYEQYF.

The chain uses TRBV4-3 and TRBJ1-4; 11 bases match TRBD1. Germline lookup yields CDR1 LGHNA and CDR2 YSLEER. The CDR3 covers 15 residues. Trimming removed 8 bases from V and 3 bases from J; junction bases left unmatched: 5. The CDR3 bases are TGCGCCAGCCGGGACAGGGGGGGATCTAATGAAAAACTGTTTTTT. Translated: CASRDRGGSNEKLFF.